The 26 T cell receptor beta chains reported below all come from one sample, sequenced in a study of blood T cells in healthy people across ages. The use of a sample-barcoded 5' primer and a J-beta primer mix characterized a second PCR of about 7 to 12 cycles. TCRdb redid the calling of the 5' RACE reads with MiXCR, one entry per CDR3 protein. The table records fewer than 2,000,000 distinct CDR3 sequences, 39% of them present only once. Sequencing used blood. The receptors were sampled from a human donor in good health.

The chain is built from TRBV12-3 or TRBV12-4 and TRBJ2-1; 9 bases fit TRBD1. This CDR3 contains 16 residues. V lost 3 bases, J lost 10 bases, and 13 bases stayed unmatched. CDR3 residues: CASSFDRGRPINEQFF. The DNA of the CDR3 is TGTGCCAGCAGTTTTGACAGGGGGAGACCGATCAACGAGCAGTTCTTC.

The sample holds a few counts of this clonotype. The CDR3 is CASSLAAQVNQPQHF. The CDR3 DNA sequence: TGTGCCAGCAGCTTAGCTGCCCAGGTCAATCAGCCCCAGCATTTT. This rearrangement joins TRBV7-2 to TRBJ1-5; D is unclear. This CDR3 is built from 15 residues. Trimming cost V 0 bases and J 3 bases, with 9 bases left between them. Germline CDR1 SGHTA, CDR2 FQGNSA.

This clonotype was counted ten times or more. The chain carries TRBV7-2 and TRBJ2-5; maybe TRBD1 (7 bases). The CDR3 loop spans 13 amino acids. V lost 5 bases and J 3 bases, leaving 10 bases between the germline ends. Germline CDR1 reads SGHTA; CDR2 reads FQGNSA. CDR3 in amino acids: CASSRGTEETQYF. The CDR3 coding sequence is TGTGCCAGCAGCCGGGGGACAGAAGAGACCCAGTACTTC.

This chain links TRBV5-1 with TRBJ2-3, with unresolved D. CDR1 and CDR2 (germline): SGHRS, YFSETQ. CDR3 size: 15 residues. With 0 bases removed from V and 7 bases from J, the gap between germline ends came to 15 bases. The CDR3 nucleotides read TGCGCCAGCAGCTTGGGATCCCACCAAGGATATACGCAGTATTTT. This gives the protein CASSLGSHQGYTQYF.

The V call is TRBV6-2 or TRBV6-3, the J call TRBJ1-4; 11 bases are shared with TRBD1. Trimming at V came to 5 bases and at J to 8 bases, leaving 7 bases not matched to a gene. Germline values: CDR1 MNHEY, CDR2 SVGEGT. There are 15 residues in the CDR3. CDR3 DNA: TGTGCCAGCAGTCGAAGGACAGGGGGCGAGGAAAAACTGTTTTTT. This encodes CASSRRTGGEEKLFF.

This chain links TRBV28 with TRBJ1-3; TRBD1 is a possible D gene (5 bases). Germline assignment: CDR1 MDHEN and CDR2 SYDVKM. The CDR3 extends over 19 amino acids. V lost 3 bases, J lost 3 bases, and 24 bases lay in between. CDR3 amino acids: CASSFVLWDREGVGNTIYF. In DNA form, the CDR3 reads TGTGCCAGCAGTTTCGTGTTATGGGACCGGGAGGGTGTTGGAAACACCATATATTTT.

The chain is built from TRBV5-1 and TRBJ2-1; 7 bases are shared with TRBD2. This CDR3 has 16 residues. The germline V gene has CDR1 SGHRS and CDR2 YFSETQ. The V segment lost 4 bases and the J segment 1 base; nucleotides outside the gene matches: 8. CDR3 protein: CASSPGAGVSYNEQFF. The CDR3 DNA sequence: TGCGCCAGCAGCCCGGGCGCGGGGGTGTCCTACAATGAGCAGTTCTTC.

This clonotype was picked up a small number of times. V usage is TRBV7-2 and J usage is TRBJ2-1; possibly TRBD2 for D (5 bases). CDR1 and CDR2 (germline): SGHTA, FQGNSA. Between the trimmed V and J ends, which lost 1 base and 5 bases, there was a span of 12 bases. The CDR3 extends over 15 amino acids. CDR3 sequence reads: CASSLESGYHNEQFF. The CDR3 region has the DNA TGTGCCAGCAGCTTAGAGAGCGGATACCACAATGAGCAGTTCTTC.

This chain connects TRBV6-2 or TRBV6-3 to TRBJ2-7, with a tentative D call TRBD1 (6 bases). This CDR3 is 12 amino acids long. Trimming removed 8 bases from V and 7 bases from J, with 15 bases in between. The germline V gene encodes CDR1 MNHEY and CDR2 SVGEGT. CDR3 residues: CASQRRTDEQYF. DNA of the CDR3: TGTGCCAGCCAAAGGAGGACAGATGAGCAGTACTTC.

CDR3 in amino acids: CATSDPGQGVMNEQFF. CDR3 coding DNA: TGTGCCACCAGTGACCCGGGACAGGGGGTCATGAATGAGCAGTTCTTC. The V and J genes are TRBV24-1 and TRBJ2-1; 11 positions match TRBD1. Looked up from germline, CDR1 is KGHDR and CDR2 is SFDVKD. CDR3 length: 16 residues. Trimming cost V 4 bases and J 7 bases; bases outside gene matches: 8.

This clonotype was seen only once. V is TRBV5-1 and J is TRBJ1-6, with no clear D. With 0 bases removed from V and 7 bases from J, the gap between germline ends came to 8 bases. There are 14 residues in the CDR3. Germline V gene data show CDR1 as SGHRS and CDR2 as YFSETQ. CDR3 sequence reads: CASSLVGINSPLHF. DNA of the CDR3: TGCGCCAGCAGCTTGGTCGGTATCAATTCACCCCTCCACTTT.

This clonotype was seen more than once but under ten times. The chain combines TRBV5-5 with TRBJ2-1; the match to TRBD2 covers 12 bases. This CDR3 has 14 residues. Trimming cost V 4 bases and J 5 bases; bases outside gene matches: 1. CDR1 is SGHKS and CDR2 is YYEKEE in the germline V gene (reference sequence). The CDR3 region has the DNA TGTGCCAGCAGCGGACTAGCGGGACACAATGAGCAGTTCTTC. This translates into CASSGLAGHNEQFF.

The chain links TRBV5-1 to TRBJ1-1, with TRBD1 as a possible D gene (5 bases). This CDR3 is 14 amino acids long. Germline V gene lookup returns CDR1 SGHRS and CDR2 YFSETQ. V was shortened by 4 bases and J by 3 bases, with 13 bases between the two germline ends. CDR3 region: CASSDTGIYTEAFF. DNA of the CDR3: TGCGCCAGCAGCGACACAGGAATCTACACTGAAGCTTTCTTT.

V usage is TRBV6-5 and J usage is TRBJ2-3, with 7 bases fitting TRBD1. CDR1 is MNHEY and CDR2 is SVGAGI in the germline V gene. Trimming cost V 6 bases and J 0 bases; bases outside gene matches: 9. CDR3 length: 16 residues. CDR3 nucleotide sequence: TGTGCCAGCAGGTACCCGGGACAGAGGAGCACAGATACGCAGTATTTT. This encodes CASRYPGQRSTDTQYF.

This clonotype was detected a few times. This rearrangement joins TRBV20-1 to TRBJ2-3; 7 nucleotides match TRBD1. Trimming removed 1 base from V and 2 bases from J; junction bases left unmatched: 6. The germline gives CDR1 DFQATT, CDR2 SNEGSKA (reference sequence). This CDR3 spans 15 amino acids. CDR3 sequence reads: CSARGEGADTDTQYF. The CDR3 nucleotides are TGCAGTGCTAGAGGCGAGGGGGCGGACACAGATACGCAGTATTTT.

The chain is built from TRBV28 and TRBJ2-3; D gene uncertain. V was pared by 2 bases and J by 5 bases, with 8 bases between. Germline V gene data show CDR1 as MDHEN and CDR2 as SYDVKM. The CDR3 extends over 13 amino acids. CDR3 region: CASSLRIIDTQYF. The CDR3 coding sequence is TGTGCCAGCAGTTTACGGATAATAGATACGCAGTATTTT. Filled out from reference TRBV28 and TRBJ2-3, the complete variable domain reads DVKVTQSSRYLVKRTGEKVFLECVQDMDHENMFWYRQDPGLGLRLIYFSYDVKMKEKGDIPEGYSVSREKKERFSLILESASTNQTSMYLCASSLRIIDTQYFGPGTRLTVL.

This clonotype was seen only a few times. This chain uses TRBV12-3 or TRBV12-4 with TRBJ1-2; D is possibly TRBD1 (5 bases). V was cut by 6 bases and J by 5 bases, with 19 bases left in between. The CDR3 runs 15 residues. The CDR3 sequence: CASSPGAGGSYGYTF. The CDR3, as DNA: TGTGCCAGCAGCCCCGGGGCCGGCGGGTCATATGGCTACACCTTC.

The CDR3 is CASNIHGPQETQYF. The DNA for the CDR3 is TGTGCCAGCAACATCCATGGGCCTCAGGAGACCCAGTACTTC. V is TRBV12-3 or TRBV12-4 and J is TRBJ2-5; D is uncertain. The germline V and J ends were trimmed by 7 bases and 5 bases, with 17 bases remaining between them. This CDR3 contains 14 residues.

The chain employs TRBV4-3 and TRBJ2-7; D is uncertain. In germline, CDR1 is LGHNA, CDR2 YSLEER. The CDR3 has 14 residues. V shed 0 bases and J shed 5 bases, with 11 bases lying between them. The chain's CDR3 is CASSQDRYYHEQYF. CDR3 DNA sequence: TGCGCCAGCAGCCAAGACAGGTATTACCACGAGCAGTACTTC.

This clonotype showed up just a few times. The chain carries TRBV29-1 and TRBJ1-2; possible D gene TRBD1, 5 bases. The germline V gene has CDR1 SQVTM and CDR2 ANQGSEA. The CDR3 runs 14 residues. The V end lost 2 bases, the J end lost 1 base, and 11 bases lay between the germline ends. This CDR3 is CSVESPGRNYGYTF. CDR3 coding DNA: TGCAGCGTTGAAAGTCCGGGGCGTAACTATGGCTACACCTTC. Supplemented by reference TRBV29-1 and TRBJ1-2, the full variable domain reads SAVISQKPSRDICQRGTSLTIQCQVDSQVTMMFWYRQQPGQSLTLIATANQGSEATYESGFVIDKFPISRPNLTFSTLTVSNMSPEDSSIYLCSVESPGRNYGYTFGSGTRLTVV.

This clonotype was counted between two and nine times. This CDR3 reads CSASGLALETQYF. The CDR3 DNA follows: TGCAGTGCTAGTGGACTAGCACTCGAGACCCAGTACTTC. The chain carries TRBV20-1 and TRBJ2-5; TRBD2 matches 8 bases. The CDR3 runs to 13 residues. Germline assignment: CDR1 DFQATT and CDR2 SNEGSKA (reference sequence). The trim removed 3 bases at V and 5 bases at J, leaving 5 bases unmatched.

Here the CDR3 reads CASSYPGDGETQYF. DNA for the CDR3: TGTGCCAGCAGTTACCCGGGGGACGGAGAGACCCAGTACTTC. J is TRBJ2-5 and V is TRBV6-6; tentative D call: TRBD2 (6 bases). The CDR3 is 14 residues long. V lost 2 bases and J lost 4, with 11 bases in between. Germline CDR1 MNHNY, CDR2 SVGAGI (reference sequence).

This clonotype was seen a few times. The chain joins TRBV29-1 to TRBJ2-1, with D maybe TRBD1 (6 bases). With 5 bases removed from V and 3 bases from J, the gap between germline ends came to 11 bases. CDR1 and CDR2 (germline): SQVTM, ANQGSEA. The CDR3 consists of 13 residues. Here the CDR3 reads CSVRDTYYNEQFF. The CDR3 DNA is TGCAGCGTTAGGGACACATACTACAATGAGCAGTTCTTC.

The CDR3 reads CASSYPGYEADTQYF. The CDR3 DNA reads TGTGCCAGCAGTTACCCAGGGTATGAGGCAGATACGCAGTATTTT. The chain links TRBV7-9 to TRBJ2-3; a weak D match, TRBD1 (5 bases). Germline-derived CDR1 and CDR2 are SEHNR and FQNEAQ (reference sequence). The CDR3 is 15 residues long. V lost 6 bases, J lost 4 bases, and 17 bases lay in between.

The gene calls are TRBV4-3 and TRBJ1-1, with 8 nucleotides matching TRBD1. CDR1 is LGHNA and CDR2 is YSLEER in the germline V gene. The CDR3 runs to 15 residues. V was pared by 1 base and J by 2 bases, with 3 bases of the junction left unmatched. DNA for the CDR3: TGCGCCAGCAGCCAAGGGACAGGGCCTAACACTGAAGCTTTCTTT. Translated: CASSQGTGPNTEAFF.

This chain connects TRBV9 to TRBJ2-1; D remains unclear. There are 13 residues in the CDR3. The ends were cut back, 0 bases at V and 7 bases at J, with 8 bases in the middle. Germline values: CDR1 SGDLS, CDR2 YYNGEE. The CDR3 loop is CASSVAGRNEQFF. In DNA, the CDR3 is TGTGCCAGCAGCGTAGCTGGCCGGAATGAGCAGTTCTTC.